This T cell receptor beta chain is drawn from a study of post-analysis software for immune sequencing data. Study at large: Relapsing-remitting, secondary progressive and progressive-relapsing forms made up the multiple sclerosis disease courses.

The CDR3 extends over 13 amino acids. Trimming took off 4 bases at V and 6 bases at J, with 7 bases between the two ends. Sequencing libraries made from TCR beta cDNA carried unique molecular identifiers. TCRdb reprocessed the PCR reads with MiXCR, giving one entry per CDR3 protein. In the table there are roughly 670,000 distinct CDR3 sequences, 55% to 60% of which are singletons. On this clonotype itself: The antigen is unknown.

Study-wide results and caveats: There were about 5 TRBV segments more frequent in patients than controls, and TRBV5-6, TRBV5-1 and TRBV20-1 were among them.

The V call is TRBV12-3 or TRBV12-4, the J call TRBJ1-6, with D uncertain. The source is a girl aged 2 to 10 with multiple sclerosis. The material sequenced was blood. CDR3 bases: TGTGCCAGCAGTTCGGACGGTAATTCACCCCTCCACTTT. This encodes CASSSDGNSPLHF.